This is a list of T cell receptor beta chains from one sample in a study of blood T cell repertoires in COVID-19. Some clones are missing from TCRdb's copy, which holds only in-frame ones; the method was immunoSEQ multiplex PCR. Of approximately 210,000 clones listed, roughly 90% were seen once; the top ten hold over 7%. The sequencing input was PBMCs or T cells enriched from blood (not recorded which). The receptors stem from a woman between 18 and 29 years old who had recovered from COVID-19. Both conserved end residues are part of each CDR3.

V gene	J gene	CDR3 protein
TRBV28	TRBJ1-2	CASSLPPPEGYYGYTF
TRBV18	TRBJ2-7	CASSPLSGGGALNYEQYF
TRBV7-3	TRBJ2-7	CASSLDTKQYF
TRBV10-3	TRBJ1-5	CAISLDRSNQPQHF
TRBV4-1	TRBJ2-2	CASSQDSGGARTGELFF
TRBV12-3/TRBV12-4	TRBJ2-2	CASSFFTGELFF
TRBV4-1	TRBJ1-2	CASSRVTGGGYTF
TRBV9	TRBJ2-5	CASSVGGGAEKTQYF
TRBV20-1	TRBJ2-3	CSARNMSKQYF
TRBV12-3/TRBV12-4	TRBJ2-3	CASSSVSDTQYF
TRBV27	TRBJ1-4	CASRDRYNEKLFF
TRBV7-9	TRBJ2-3	CASRRGGADTQYF
TRBV6-5	TRBJ1-6	CASSSSRQGDSPLHF
TRBV10-3	TRBJ2-3	CAIIEDISTSTDTQYF
TRBV30	TRBJ1-3	CAWRASGNTIYF
TRBV10-3	TRBJ2-1	CAISEPGTSGALNEQFF
TRBV27	TRBJ2-1	CASYRGLGYNEQFF
TRBV10-2	TRBJ1-2	CASSEAGTGGDYGYTF
TRBV7-9	TRBJ1-6	CASSYGTGYNSPLHF
TRBV14	TRBJ1-2	CASSQDFSGFYYGYTF
TRBV4-2	TRBJ2-7	CASSQEYVGGFYEQYF
TRBV9	TRBJ2-5	CASSESGAIQETQYF
TRBV12-3/TRBV12-4	TRBJ1-1	CASSSYNTEAFF
TRBV29-1	TRBJ1-1	CSVVRGQTEAFF
TRBV7-9	TRBJ1-3	CASSPPVQESSGNTIYF
TRBV24-1	TRBJ2-6	CATGTGTGANVLTF
TRBV7-7	TRBJ2-3	CASSLGLAGGDTQYF
TRBV4-1	TRBJ1-6	CASSLKPDSSYNSPLHF
TRBV5-5	TRBJ2-7	CASSWTGEGYEQYF
TRBV28	TRBJ2-1	CASSSGQGDEQFF
TRBV5-1	TRBJ1-2	CASSPLPGTGTSNYGYTF
TRBV25-1	TRBJ1-2	CASGPSERYTF
TRBV7-2	TRBJ2-7	CASSLPSYYEQYF
TRBV18	TRBJ1-1	CASSPRRDLEAFF
TRBV19	TRBJ2-7	CASSTRFPDRGYEQYF
TRBV18	TRBJ2-7	CASSLLPTGGSEQYF
TRBV5-1	TRBJ2-2	CASSSTDSYTGELFF
TRBV11-2	TRBJ2-1	CASSSGGSQFF
TRBV30	TRBJ1-4	CAWGQTGGFGKLFF
TRBV5-1	TRBJ1-3	CASRPTGGSGNTIYF
TRBV7-3	TRBJ2-3	CASSLTAGTDTQYF
TRBV7-2	TRBJ2-5	CASSLDRGPEHF
TRBV5-1	TRBJ2-1	CASSPYTSGDNEQFF
TRBV5-5	TRBJ1-2	CASSPLGRGSGYGYTF